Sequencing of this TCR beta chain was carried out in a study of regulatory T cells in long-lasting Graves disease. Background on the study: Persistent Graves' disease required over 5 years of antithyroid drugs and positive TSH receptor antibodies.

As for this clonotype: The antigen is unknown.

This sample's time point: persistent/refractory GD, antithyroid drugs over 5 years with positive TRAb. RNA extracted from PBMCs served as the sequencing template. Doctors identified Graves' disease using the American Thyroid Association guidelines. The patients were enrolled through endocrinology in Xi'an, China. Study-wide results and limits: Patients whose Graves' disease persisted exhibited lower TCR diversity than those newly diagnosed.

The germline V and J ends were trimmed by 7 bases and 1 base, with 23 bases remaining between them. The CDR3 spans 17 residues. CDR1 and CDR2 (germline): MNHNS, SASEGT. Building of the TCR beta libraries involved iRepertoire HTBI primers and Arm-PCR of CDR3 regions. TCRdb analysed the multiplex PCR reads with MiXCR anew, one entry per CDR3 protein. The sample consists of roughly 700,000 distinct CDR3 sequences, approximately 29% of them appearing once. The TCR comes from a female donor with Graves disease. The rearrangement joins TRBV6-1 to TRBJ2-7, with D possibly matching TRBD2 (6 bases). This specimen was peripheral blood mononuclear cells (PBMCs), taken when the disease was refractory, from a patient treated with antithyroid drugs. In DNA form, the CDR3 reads TGTGCCAGCACCGCATACGGGACTCCGGACAAGTCCTACGAGCAGTACTTC. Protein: CASTAYGTPDKSYEQYF.